The 21 T cell receptor beta chains given below trace back to one sample, sequenced in a study of blood T cell repertoires in COVID-19. Assay used: immunoSEQ multiplex PCR; TCRdb lists only in-frame clones, some missing. The table shows about 150,000 clones, with around four fifths occurring only once. The material sequenced was peripheral blood. The source is a woman of 80 years or more with acute or convalescent COVID-19.

This chain links TRBV30 with TRBJ1-5; 7 positions match TRBD1. The CDR3 totals 14 residues. Germline lookup yields CDR1 GTSNPN and CDR2 SVGIG (reference sequence). Germline trimming cut 5 bases from V and 3 bases from J; bases unmatched to any gene: 7. The CDR3 DNA sequence: TGTGCCTGGGGTTACAGGGGTTCCAATCAGCCCCAGCATTTT. It codes for CAWGYRGSNQPQHF.

The chain uses TRBV11-3 and TRBJ2-3, with 12 bases aligning to TRBD1. Germline V CDR1 and CDR2: SGHNT, YENEEA. The V gene end was trimmed by 0 bases and the J gene end by 0 bases; junction bases not matched to a gene: 7. The CDR3 spans 19 residues. The CDR3 DNA is TGTGCCAGCAGCTTAGATGGGACAGGGGGCCTACTCAGCACAGATACGCAGTATTTT. Amino acid sequence: CASSLDGTGGLLSTDTQYF.

This chain uses TRBV2 with TRBJ2-3; 8 bases are a match to TRBD2. Looked up from germline, CDR1 is SNHLY and CDR2 is FYNNEI. CDR3 length: 15 residues. V lost 7 bases to trimming and J lost 0 bases; unmatched junction nucleotides: 6. This chain's CDR3 is CASKGLASSTDTQYF. The CDR3 DNA reads as TGTGCCAGCAAAGGACTAGCCTCTAGCACAGATACGCAGTATTTT. Variable domain in full (rest from reference TRBV2 and TRBJ2-3): EPEVTQTPSHQVTQMGQEVILRCVPISNHLYFYWYRQILGQKVEFLVSFYNNEISEKSEIFDDQFSVERPDGSNFTLKIRSTKLEDSAMYFCASKGLASSTDTQYFGPGTRLTVL.

CDR3 sequence reads: CASIDYYEQFF. The DNA of the CDR3 is TGTGCCAGCATAGACTATTATGAGCAGTTCTTC. The rearrangement joins TRBV6-5 to TRBJ2-1; D may be TRBD2 (5 bases). The CDR3 runs to 11 residues. V shed 7 bases and J shed 8 bases, with 9 bases lying between them. Germline V gives CDR1 MNHEY, CDR2 SVGAGI.

The V gene is TRBV11-2, the J gene TRBJ2-1; TRBD1 matches 8 bases. CDR3 length equals 16 residues. V gave up 5 bases and J gave up 7 bases; unmatched junction bases: 13. Germline values: CDR1 SGHAT, CDR2 FQNNGV. For the CDR3, the DNA is TGTGCCAGCAGCCCCGGACAGGGTGGAACACAGAATGAGCAGTTCTTC. This codes for CASSPGQGGTQNEQFF.

V gene TRBV19 combines with J gene TRBJ1-1; D might be TRBD1 (5 bases). CDR3 length: 14 residues. Germline assignment: CDR1 LNHDA and CDR2 SQIVND (reference sequence). V dropped 11 bases and J dropped 0 bases, with 16 bases sitting between them. The CDR3 reads CAVTQGTMNTEAFF. The DNA of the CDR3 is TGTGCCGTTACTCAGGGCACTATGAACACTGAAGCTTTCTTT.

The chain carries TRBV7-2 and TRBJ2-1, with 9 bases identical to TRBD1. Unmatched junction bases numbered 8, after V lost 3 bases and J lost 8 bases. Germline V gene lookup returns CDR1 SGHTA and CDR2 FQGNSA. The CDR3 is 15 residues long. This CDR3 reads CASSFLRQGGDEQFF. The CDR3 region has the DNA TGTGCCAGCAGCTTCTTAAGACAGGGGGGGGATGAGCAGTTCTTC.

CDR3 sequence: CAVGFGGDSNQPQHF. The CDR3 region has the DNA TGTGCCGTGGGATTTGGAGGGGATAGCAATCAGCCCCAGCATTTT. The rearrangement uses TRBV7-8 and TRBJ1-5; maybe TRBD1 (5 bases). The ends were cut back, 11 bases at V and 0 bases at J, with 17 bases in the middle. The CDR3 has 15 amino acids. CDR1 and CDR2 from the germline V gene are SGHVS and FQNEAQ.

This sequence joins TRBV12-3 or TRBV12-4 and TRBJ2-1; D not resolved. Trimming removed 6 bases at V and 8 bases at J, with 11 bases between. The CDR3 runs 12 residues. CDR3 nucleotide sequence: TGTGCCAGCAGCCTAGTTGGTCATGAGCAGTTCTTC. Translation: CASSLVGHEQFF.

The CDR3 bases are TGTGCCAGCAGCTTAATGGCCACACACACAGATACGCAGTATTTT. Amino acids: CASSLMATHTDTQYF. This chain uses TRBV7-3 with TRBJ2-3; D is uncertain. The CDR3 is made up of 15 amino acids. V gave up 1 base and J gave up 2 bases, with 10 bases separating them. Per the germline V gene, CDR1 is SGHTA and CDR2 is FQGTGA.

V and J are TRBV18 and TRBJ1-1, with TRBD1 matching 10 bases. Unmatched junction bases numbered 5, after V lost 0 bases and J lost 1 base. From germline, CDR1 is KGHSH and CDR2 LQKENI. This CDR3 is 17 amino acids long. CDR3 bases: TGTGCCAGCTCACCACCGGGACAGGGGTTTGGGAACACTGAAGCTTTCTTT. This encodes CASSPPGQGFGNTEAFF.

The chain is built from TRBV19 and TRBJ1-4; 7 nucleotides match TRBD1. The CDR3 is 15 amino acids. The V segment lost 6 bases and the J segment 5 bases; nucleotides outside the gene matches: 9. Germline-derived CDR1 and CDR2 are LNHDA and SQIVND (reference sequence). The CDR3 spells CASSNYQGENEKLFF. The CDR3 DNA follows: TGTGCCAGTAGCAACTACCAGGGGGAGAATGAAAAACTGTTTTTT.

The J gene is TRBJ1-1, the V gene TRBV19; D gene ambiguous. The V end lost 7 bases, the J end lost 1 base, and 13 bases lay between the germline ends. The CDR3 runs 14 residues. Germline CDR1 and CDR2: LNHDA and SQIVND (reference sequence). DNA of the CDR3: TGTGCCAGTAAGGCACAGTTGGGGAACACTGAAGCTTTCTTT. This encodes CASKAQLGNTEAFF.

V and J are TRBV7-9 and TRBJ1-1; TRBD1 matches at 8 bases. The CDR3 length is 15 residues. The germline V gene has CDR1 SEHNR and CDR2 FQNEAQ (reference sequence). The trim removed 5 bases at V and 4 bases at J, leaving 9 bases unmatched. For the CDR3, the DNA is TGTGCCAGCAGCGTGGGTTACAGGGGGGTCACTGAAGCTTTCTTT. Translating gives CASSVGYRGVTEAFF.

J is TRBJ2-7 and V is TRBV11-2; no definite D call. The length of the CDR3 is 14 residues. Between the trimmed V and J ends, which lost 5 bases and 4 bases, there was a span of 15 bases. Germline V CDR1 and CDR2: SGHAT, FQNNGV. DNA of the CDR3: TGTGCCAGCAGCGTAAATAGACTTGGGTACGAGCAGTACTTC. This codes for CASSVNRLGYEQYF.

This rearrangement joins TRBV7-2 to TRBJ1-1, with unresolved D. Germline loops: CDR1 SGHTA, CDR2 FQGNSA. V was cut by 5 bases and J by 1 base, with 14 bases left in between. This CDR3 comprises 15 residues. CDR3 nucleotides: TGTGCCAGCAGCCCGCGGGGTCGGAGGAACACTGAAGCTTTCTTT. Amino acid sequence: CASSPRGRRNTEAFF.

The gene calls are TRBV3-1 (or the pseudogene TRBV3-2) and TRBJ1-5, with D perhaps matching TRBD1 (6 bases). Germline assignment: CDR1 LGHDT and CDR2 YNNKEL (reference sequence). V gave up 0 bases and J gave up 7 bases, with 13 bases separating them. This CDR3 contains 15 residues. The CDR3 sequence: CASSQDRRGDQPQHF. CDR3 in DNA: TGTGCCAGCAGCCAAGATCGCAGGGGCGACCAGCCCCAGCATTTT.

This chain uses TRBV5-6 with TRBJ2-1; a possible D gene is TRBD1 (6 bases). V lost 2 bases to trimming and J lost 6 bases, with 9 bases between them. CDR1 SGHDT and CDR2 YYEEEE come from the germline V gene. This CDR3 is 13 amino acids long. In nucleotides, the CDR3 is TGTGCCAGCAGCTTTGCAGGGGTCAATGAGCAGTTCTTC. Its translation is CASSFAGVNEQFF.

The J gene is TRBJ1-6, the V gene TRBV7-8; D not certain. The germline gives CDR1 SGHVS, CDR2 FQNEAQ. This CDR3 is 14 amino acids long. Trimming took off 1 base at V and 5 bases at J, with 6 bases between the two ends. CDR3 sequence: CASSLGVDNSPLHF. The CDR3 nucleotides are TGTGCCAGCAGCTTAGGTGTAGATAATTCACCCCTCCACTTT.

The V call is TRBV19, the J call TRBJ1-6, with D tentatively TRBD1 (5 bases). The CDR3 totals 17 residues. V was shortened by 5 bases and J by 10 bases, with 24 bases between the two germline ends. Germline assignment: CDR1 LNHDA and CDR2 SQIVND (reference sequence). Here the CDR3 DNA reads TGTGCCAGTAGTCCGCTTCCACGGGGCGCCGGGGGATCACCCCTCCACTTT. It encodes CASSPLPRGAGGSPLHF.

This clone was seen a handful of times. The V gene is TRBV7-9, the J gene TRBJ2-1; the match to TRBD2 covers 13 bases. Germline CDR1 reads SEHNR; CDR2 reads FQNEAQ (reference sequence). The CDR3 is made up of 17 amino acids. V shed 5 bases, J shed 1 base, and the junction held 5 bases outside the gene matches. Here the CDR3 reads CASSLGLAGVSYNEQFF. CDR3 DNA: TGTGCCAGCAGCCTCGGACTAGCGGGAGTATCCTACAATGAGCAGTTCTTC.